The 4 T cell receptor beta chains given below trace back to one sample, sequenced in a study of T cells in Graves' hyperthyroidism and ophthalmopathy. RNA transcripts were the template for amplifying TCR beta CDR3 regions. The HTBI set primed first-round TCR CDR3 RT-PCR. Via MiXCR, TCRdb re-called the multiplex PCR reads, giving one row per CDR3 protein. The sample has fewer than 250,000 distinct CDR3 sequences; less than 20% are singletons. What was sequenced was blood. The receptors were gathered from a woman between 18 and 29 years old with Graves' ophthalmopathy.

This clonotype was observed at least ten times. V gene TRBV7-2 combines with J gene TRBJ1-1; no definite D call. The CDR3 is 17 amino acids. The V gene lost 0 bases and the J gene lost 1 base, with 15 bases spanning the gap. Germline values: CDR1 SGHTA, CDR2 FQGNSA. The CDR3 DNA is TGTGCCAGCAGCTTAGCGCAACTCGGACTGAAGAACACTGAAGCTTTCTTT. It encodes CASSLAQLGLKNTEAFF.

This clonotype was counted at least ten times. V and J are TRBV5-1 and TRBJ2-2; TRBD1 matches at 8 bases. This CDR3 spans 16 amino acids. Trimming took 4 bases from V and 2 from J; bases not matched to a gene: 7. Germline loops: CDR1 SGHRS, CDR2 YFSETQ. The CDR3 spells CASSLGQVHNTGELFF. The CDR3 region has the DNA TGCGCCAGCAGCCTGGGACAGGTCCATAACACCGGGGAGCTGTTTTTT.

J is TRBJ2-1 and V is TRBV5-1; maybe TRBD2 (5 bases). Germline assignment: CDR1 SGHRS and CDR2 YFSETQ. Trimming removed 4 bases from V and 7 bases from J, with 18 bases in between. CDR3 length: 15 residues. CDR3 nucleotides: TGCGCCAGCAGCCCCTCGTTCCGGACTGCGAATGAGCAGTTCTTC. Translation gives CASSPSFRTANEQFF.

The chain uses TRBV5-6 and TRBJ1-1; 7 nucleotides agree with TRBD1. This CDR3 is built from 18 residues. CDR1 is SGHDT and CDR2 is YYEEEE in the germline V gene. J lost 0 bases, V lost 1 base, and 12 bases had no gene match. Here the CDR3 DNA reads TGTGCCAGCAGCTTGTGGTGGCAGGGGGGTGGTTTGAACACTGAAGCTTTCTTT. Translation: CASSLWWQGGGLNTEAFF.